Below, one T cell receptor beta chain is given with its context. Participants were aged roughly 18 to 90 years, lived in 24 US areas, and enrolled virtually. This sample was taken from a study of blood T cell repertoires in COVID-19. Study-wide background: Samples came from the United States, Italy and Spain, spanning acute and convalescent COVID-19.

This table comes from immunoSEQ multiplex PCR, and its TCRdb copy is limited to in-frame clones, with some not included. Here the sample spans 150,000 to 200,000 clones, 80% to 90% being singletons. Germline V CDR1 and CDR2: SGDLS, YYNGEE. The V end was cut by 4 bases, the J end by 1 base, with 23 bases between. There are 18 residues in the CDR3. The chain carries TRBV9 and TRBJ1-1; D is possibly TRBD1 (5 bases). The clonotype was recovered from a woman between 50 and 59 years old who had recovered from COVID-19. Material for sequencing was PBMCs or T cells enriched from blood (not recorded which). CDR3 sequence reads: CASSPRGQGAVGNTEAFF. The CDR3 DNA sequence: TGTGCCAGCAGCCCCCGTGGGCAAGGGGCCGTGGGGAACACTGAAGCTTTCTTT.